This passage covers 10 T cell receptor beta chains from one sample sequenced in a study of shared clonotypes between healthy human individuals. Data came from immunoSEQ multiplex PCR; TCRdb stores just in-frame clones and leaves some out. The table includes about 1.1 million clones, approximately 80% detected once. Material for sequencing was memory CD4+ T cells from PBMCs. Subset specified: CD45RA-negative fraction. The receptors shown here come from a man aged 18 to 30 in good health. Some clones in this sample may be carry-over from other donors' samples.

This chain joins TRBV5-8 and TRBJ1-4; D possibly corresponds to TRBD1 (6 bases). Germline V gene data show CDR1 as SGHTS and CDR2 as YDEGEE. Trimming cost V 0 bases and J 6 bases, with 15 bases left between them. This CDR3 contains 16 residues. CDR3 sequence: CASSLDPGWTDEKLFF. The CDR3 DNA reads TGTGCCAGCAGCTTGGATCCCGGCTGGACAGATGAAAAACTGTTTTTT. The variable domain in full, with the rest retrieved from reference TRBV5-8 and TRBJ1-4, is EAGVTQSPTHLIKTRGQQATLRCSPISGHTSVYWYQQALGLGLQFLLWYDEGEERNRGNFPPRFSGRQFPNYSSELNVNALELEDSALYLCASSLDPGWTDEKLFFGSGTQLSVL.

V usage is TRBV5-1 and J usage is TRBJ1-3, with D unclear. Between the trimmed V and J ends, which lost 0 bases and 0 bases, there was a span of 7 bases. Per germline, CDR1 SGHRS and CDR2 YFSETQ. The CDR3 has 15 amino acids. In DNA form, the CDR3 reads TGCGCCAGCAGCTTGGCCGCTAGCTCTGGAAACACCATATATTTT. Encoded protein: CASSLAASSGNTIYF.

As to this clone: This sample also contains other DNA sequences that code for the same CDR3. The gene calls are TRBV5-1 and TRBJ2-7; D assignment may be TRBD1 or TRBD2 (5 bases each). The CDR3 sequence is 14 residues long. The germline V gene has CDR1 SGHRS and CDR2 YFSETQ. V lost 1 base, J lost 1 base, and 9 bases lay in between. The CDR3 DNA follows: TGCGCCAGCAGCTTGAGGGGCGGGTCCTACGAGCAGTACTTC. Residues: CASSLRGGSYEQYF.

The gene calls are TRBV5-1 and TRBJ2-5; D tentatively reads TRBD1 or TRBD2 (5 bases each). CDR3 size: 15 residues. Germline V CDR1 and CDR2: SGHRS, YFSETQ. V lost 0 bases and J lost 2, with 11 bases in between. The CDR3, as DNA: TGCGCCAGCAGCTTGGCGGGGCAGAAACAAGAGACCCAGTACTTC. Its protein product is CASSLAGQKQETQYF. Variable domain in full (rest from reference TRBV5-1 and TRBJ2-5): KAGVTQTPRYLIKTRGQQVTLSCSPISGHRSVSWYQQTPGQGLQFLFEYFSETQRNKGNFPGRFSGRQFSNSRSEMNVSTLELGDSALYLCASSLAGQKQETQYFGPGTRLLVL.

The rearrangement uses TRBV6-5 and TRBJ2-6, with unresolved D. Per germline, CDR1 MNHEY and CDR2 SVGAGI. V was cut by 0 bases and J by 0 bases, with 6 bases left in between. The CDR3 totals 16 residues. In nucleotides, the CDR3 is TGTGCCAGCAGTTACTCGGATACCTCTGGGGCCAACGTCCTGACTTTC. It is translated as CASSYSDTSGANVLTF.

This chain links TRBV9 with TRBJ1-1; 8 bases match TRBD1. The V segment lost 4 bases and the J segment 5 bases; nucleotides outside the gene matches: 1. There are 12 residues in the CDR3. The V gene's germline CDR1 is SGDLS and CDR2 YYNGEE. This CDR3 is CASSNRGTEAFF. The CDR3 coding sequence is TGTGCCAGCAGCAACAGGGGGACTGAAGCTTTCTTT.

This clone has at least ten counts. The same CDR3 is also encoded by other DNA sequences in this sample. This rearrangement joins TRBV10-3 to TRBJ2-7; 11 bases fit TRBD1. Germline trimming cut 6 bases from V and 0 bases from J; bases unmatched to any gene: 16. The V gene's germline CDR1 is ENHRY and CDR2 SYGVKD. The CDR3 has 19 residues. The CDR3 region has the DNA TGTGCCATCAGACCTTCCGGACAGGGGGCGCGTCAGGGCTCCTACGAGCAGTACTTC. It yields the protein CAIRPSGQGARQGSYEQYF.

The J gene is TRBJ1-1, the V gene TRBV10-1; D may be TRBD1 (6 bases). Looked up from germline, CDR1 is WNHNN and CDR2 is SYGVQD (reference sequence). Trimming removed 3 bases from V and 4 bases from J, with 6 bases in between. The CDR3 extends over 12 amino acids. CDR3 residues: CASSEGGTEAFF. The CDR3, as DNA: TGCGCCAGCAGTGAAGGGGGCACTGAAGCTTTCTTT.

In this sample, this clone turned up once. This chain uses TRBV7-9 with TRBJ2-3, with TRBD1 matching over 9 bases. Per germline, CDR1 SEHNR and CDR2 FQNEAQ (reference sequence). The trim removed 4 bases at V and 7 bases at J, leaving 9 bases unmatched. The CDR3 is made up of 15 amino acids. The CDR3 region has the DNA TGTGCCAGCAGCTACAGCGGGACAGGGCTGAATACGCAGTATTTT. Translating it yields CASSYSGTGLNTQYF.

In this sample, this clone turned up a few times. The sample contains more than one DNA sequence encoding this CDR3. The rearrangement joins TRBV2 to TRBJ2-3; D is possibly TRBD1 or TRBD2 (5 bases each). V lost 4 bases to trimming and J lost 1 base, with 6 bases between them. There are 13 residues in the CDR3. Germline CDR1 SNHLY, CDR2 FYNNEI. The CDR3, as DNA: TGTGCCAGCAGTGTGGGGGGCACAGATACGCAGTATTTT. Translated, it gives CASSVGGTDTQYF.